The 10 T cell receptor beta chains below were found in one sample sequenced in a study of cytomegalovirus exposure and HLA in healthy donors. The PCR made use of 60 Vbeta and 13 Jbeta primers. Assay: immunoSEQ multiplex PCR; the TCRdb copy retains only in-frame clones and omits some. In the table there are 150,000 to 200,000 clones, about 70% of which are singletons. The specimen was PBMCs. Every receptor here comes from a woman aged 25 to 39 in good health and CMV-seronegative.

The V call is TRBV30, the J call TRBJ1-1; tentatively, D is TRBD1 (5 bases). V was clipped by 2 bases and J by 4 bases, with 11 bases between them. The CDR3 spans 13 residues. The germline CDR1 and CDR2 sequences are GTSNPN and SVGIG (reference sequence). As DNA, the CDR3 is TGTGCCTGGAGTCTACAGGTAGGCACTGAAGCTTTCTTT. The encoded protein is CAWSLQVGTEAFF.

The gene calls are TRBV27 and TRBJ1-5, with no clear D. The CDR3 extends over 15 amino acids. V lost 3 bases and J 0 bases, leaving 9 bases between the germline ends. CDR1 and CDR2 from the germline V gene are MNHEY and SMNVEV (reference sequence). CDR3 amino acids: CASSLYSYSNQPQHF. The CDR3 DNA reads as TGTGCCAGCAGTTTGTACAGCTATAGCAATCAGCCCCAGCATTTT.

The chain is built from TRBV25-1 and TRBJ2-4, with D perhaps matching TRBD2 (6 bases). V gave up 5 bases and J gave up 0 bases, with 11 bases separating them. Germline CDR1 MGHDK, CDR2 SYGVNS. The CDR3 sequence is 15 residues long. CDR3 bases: TGTGCCAGCAGTAGTAGCGGAAGAGCCAAAAACATTCAGTACTTC. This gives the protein CASSSSGRAKNIQYF.

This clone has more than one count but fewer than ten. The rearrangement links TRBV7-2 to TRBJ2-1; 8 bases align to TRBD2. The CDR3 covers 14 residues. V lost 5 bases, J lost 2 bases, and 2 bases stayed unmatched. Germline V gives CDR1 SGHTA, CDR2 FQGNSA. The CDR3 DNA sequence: TGTGCCAGCAGCCGGGAGGGCGCCTACAATGAGCAGTTCTTC. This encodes CASSREGAYNEQFF. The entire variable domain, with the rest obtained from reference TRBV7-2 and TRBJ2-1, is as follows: GAGVSQSPSNKVTEKGKDVELRCDPISGHTALYWYRQSLGQGLEFLIYFQGNSAPDKSGLPSDRFSAERTGGSVSTLTIQRTQQEDSAVYLCASSREGAYNEQFFGPGTRLTVL.

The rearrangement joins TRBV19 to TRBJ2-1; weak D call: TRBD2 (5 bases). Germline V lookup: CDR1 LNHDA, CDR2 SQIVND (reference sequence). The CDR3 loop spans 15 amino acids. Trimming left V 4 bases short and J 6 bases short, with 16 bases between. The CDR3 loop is CASSRQSGRGNEQFF. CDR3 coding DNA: TGTGCCAGTAGTAGACAAAGTGGACGGGGCAATGAGCAGTTCTTC.

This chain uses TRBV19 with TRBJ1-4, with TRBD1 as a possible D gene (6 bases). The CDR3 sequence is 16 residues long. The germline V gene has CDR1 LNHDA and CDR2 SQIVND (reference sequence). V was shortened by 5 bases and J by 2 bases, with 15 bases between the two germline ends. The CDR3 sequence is CASSPIQGSTNEKLFF. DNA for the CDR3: TGTGCCAGTAGTCCAATACAGGGATCGACTAATGAAAAACTGTTTTTT.

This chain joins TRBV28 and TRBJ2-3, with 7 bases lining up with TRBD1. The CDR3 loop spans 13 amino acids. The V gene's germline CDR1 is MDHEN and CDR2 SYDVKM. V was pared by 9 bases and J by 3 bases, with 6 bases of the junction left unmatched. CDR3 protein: CASSKGATDTQYF. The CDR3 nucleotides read TGTGCCAGTTCCAAGGGGGCGACAGATACGCAGTATTTT.

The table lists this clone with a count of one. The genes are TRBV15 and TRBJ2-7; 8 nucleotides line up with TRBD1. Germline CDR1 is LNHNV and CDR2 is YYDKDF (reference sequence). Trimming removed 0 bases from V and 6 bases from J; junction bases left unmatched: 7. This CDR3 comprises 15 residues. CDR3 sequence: CATSRDLGQGGEQYF. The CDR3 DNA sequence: TGTGCCACCAGCAGAGATCTAGGACAGGGCGGCGAGCAGTACTTC.

The CDR3, as DNA: TGTGCCAGCAGCCAAGTCCACAGCTCGAACACTGAAGCTTTCTTT. It encodes CASSQVHSSNTEAFF. The V gene is TRBV4-2, the J gene TRBJ1-1; D is uncertain. The CDR3 runs to 15 residues. V was trimmed by 1 base and J by 1 base, leaving 10 bases between them. The germline CDR1 and CDR2 sequences are LGHNA and YNFKEQ.

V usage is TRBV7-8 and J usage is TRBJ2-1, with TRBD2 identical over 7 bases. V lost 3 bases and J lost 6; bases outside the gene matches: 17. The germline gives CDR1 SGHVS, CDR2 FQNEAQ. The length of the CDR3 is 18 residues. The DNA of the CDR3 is TGTGCCAGCAGCTTCCTCGGCGGGGGACGGCCCTTTAGCAATGAGCAGTTCTTC. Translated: CASSFLGGGRPFSNEQFF.